Listed below are T cell receptor beta chains from one sample, sequenced in a study of OX40 agonist ivuxolimab in advanced cancers. Produced via immunoSEQ multiplex PCR; TCRdb's table is partial and in-frame only. The sample consists of 35,000 to 55,000 clones, 70% to 90% of them appearing once. The source material was CD4+ or CD8+ T cells sorted from blood, sampled in a trial of the OX40 agonist ivuxolimab. Receptor source: an adult with an advanced solid tumor such as melanoma, head and neck, liver or kidney cancer. Both conserved end residues are part of each CDR3. The order of the fields is J gene, V gene, D gene, CDR3 protein, CDR3 DNA. A D gene is named only where the DNA matches it firmly.

TRBJ2-1,TRBV10-3,NA,CAISGGLNSYNEQFF,TGTGCCATCAGTGGCGGACTTAACTCCTACAATGAGCAGTTCTTC
TRBJ2-1,TRBV15,NA,CATSRDRTNYNEQFF,TGTGCCACCAGCAGAGATAGAACTAACTATAATGAGCAGTTCTTC
TRBJ1-3,TRBV5-5,NA,CASRAPPGSTLGDTIYF,TGTGCCAGCAGGGCACCCCCAGGCTCCACTCTCGGAGACACCATATATTTT
TRBJ1-4,TRBV5-1,TRBD1,CASSLVPGGEKLFF,TGCGCCAGCAGCTTGGTTCCAGGGGGTGAAAAACTGTTTTTT
TRBJ2-3,TRBV30,NA,CAWAPMGDTQYF,TGTGCCTGGGCCCCCATGGGAGATACGCAGTATTTT
TRBJ2-2,TRBV9,TRBD2,CASSTGLAGSLGGELFF,TGTGCCAGCAGCACGGGACTAGCGGGATCCCTAGGCGGGGAGCTGTTTTTT
TRBJ1-5,TRBV6-6,NA,CASSYSYRDRPQHF,TGTGCCAGCAGTTACTCCTACAGGGATCGGCCCCAGCATTTT
TRBJ2-7,TRBV9,NA,CASSVGRRDLEQYF,TGTGCCAGCAGCGTCGGGCGGCGCGACCTCGAGCAGTACTTC
TRBJ2-7,TRBV5-1,TRBD2,CASSLNQGGRWYEQYF,TGCGCCAGCAGCTTGAACCAGGGCGGGAGGTGGTACGAGCAGTACTTC
TRBJ1-2,TRBV19,TRBD1,CASITTGTANYGYTF,TGTGCCAGTATTACGACAGGGACAGCTAACTATGGCTACACCTTC
TRBJ1-2,TRBV2,NA,CASSEVRWLGYTF,TGTGCCAGCAGCGAAGTTCGATGGCTTGGCTACACCTTC